This TCR beta chain is drawn from a study of PD-1 blockade in mismatch repair-deficient tumors (dated by TCRdb to 2015 to 2018). In terms of the full investigation: Between late 2013 and September 2016, the trial enrolled about 86 consecutive patients with 11 to 12 mismatch repair-deficient cancer types, every one of whom had been previously treated and was progressing. Tumor-associated T cell clones were tracked in the peripheral blood of patients responding to PD-1 blockade by deep sequencing of TCR CDR3 regions.

Of note for this clone: This clone's antigen is unknown. Base qualities are not at hand, and no much larger clone is one base apart.

Library preparation was by the immunoSEQ multiplex PCR assay. TCRdb took over this immuneACCESS table, retaining in-frame rearrangements with V and J assigned. Such tables are incomplete; in checked studies, under half of the missing clones stem from an unresolved V gene, and the remainder is unexplained. The sample table shows some 84,000 clones, and around 85% are seen once. The ten largest clones take up just over 2.5% of the sample. The meaning of the sample's time point label: peripheral blood 12 weeks after first pembrolizumab dose. For each enrolled patient, mismatch repair deficiency was established using either polymerase chain reaction or immunohistochemistry. A few patients who responded to pembrolizumab therapy underwent TCR sequencing. The phase II trial prospectively tested pembrolizumab PD-1 blockade in advanced mismatch repair-deficient cancers regardless of tissue of origin. Peripheral blood T cell samples were collected serially, before PD-1 blockade began and at several time points afterward. The timing of each blood sample was reported as weeks after the first dose of pembrolizumab.

Beyond this particular receptor, the publication reports: Rapid expansion after pembrolizumab followed by contraction, generally before radiologic responses, was shown by tumor-resident clones, which were often undetectable in blood before treatment.

CDR3 length: 14 amino acids, cysteine to phenylalanine. The kept DNA is CDR3 alone, 42 bases in frame from the first base. In the germline V gene, CDR1 corresponds to SGHAT and CDR2 to FQNNGV. The germline ends are 15 bases apart after V is trimmed by 5 bases and J by 8 bases. The chain links TRBV11-2 with TRBJ1-4; tentative D gene TRBD1, with 6 bases matching. This clonotype was obtained from an adult with mismatch repair-deficient cancer. The material was peripheral blood, obtained 12 weeks after starting pembrolizumab. The nucleotide sequence reads as follows: TGTGCCAGCAGCCCTCTCAGGGGAAAAGAAAAACTGTTTTTT. Its translation is CASSPLRGKEKLFF.